A selection of T cell receptor beta chains follows, all from one sample in a study of monozygotic twins with inflammatory bowel disease. TCRdb processed the 5' RACE reads again and assigns one entry to each CDR3 protein, with no DNA. The sample includes approximately 45,000 distinct CDR3 sequences. The sample taken for sequencing was blood. The receptors here all came from a human donor with ulcerative colitis or Crohn's disease, or a healthy co-twin of an affected twin (not recorded which). The CDR3 runs from the conserved cysteine through the conserved F or W. Each record gives: clone size, J gene, V gene, CDR3 protein. Not every row has a clone size; where given, it reads once, few, many or a size class.

NA TRBJ2-3 TRBV10-3 CAIRATGFTDTQYF
NA TRBJ2-1 TRBV10-3 CAISITGRSFGNEQFF
NA TRBJ1-1 TRBV6-5 CASSSIGTEAFF
NA TRBJ2-2 TRBV5-5 CASSLRTSGRGTGELFF
NA TRBJ1-6 TRBV15 CATSRVGDSPLHF
NA TRBJ1-1 TRBV28 CASSSPLGQGTEAFF
NA TRBJ2-3 TRBV5-5 CASSLTGPSTDTQYF
NA TRBJ2-7 TRBV13 CASSPTGFEQYF
NA TRBJ2-5 TRBV5-1 CASSRGLQETQYF
NA TRBJ1-1 TRBV3-1 CASSGDGNTEAFF
NA TRBJ1-2 TRBV6-5 CASSSGQTSNYGYTF
NA TRBJ2-5 TRBV5-1 CASSRDSQSQETQYF
NA TRBJ1-5 TRBV12-3/TRBV12-4 CASSLGQQPQHF
NA TRBJ2-3 TRBV20-1 CSARGRGVVADTQYF
NA TRBJ2-3 TRBV24-1 CATSDQDTSTDTQYF
NA TRBJ2-5 TRBV7-8 CASSLATVQETQYF
NA TRBJ1-6 TRBV4-3 CASSHGTLNSPLHF
NA TRBJ2-7 TRBV5-1 CASSSQGIGTAPEEQYF
NA TRBJ1-1 TRBV6-2/TRBV6-3 CASRLQGLATEAFF
NA TRBJ2-7 TRBV6-5 CASNTQRQGVNYEQYF
medium-sized TRBJ1-1 TRBV2 CASSQRTGNTEAFF